A selection of T cell receptor beta chains follows, all from one sample in a study of T cell responses to AZD1222 COVID-19 vaccine. TCRdb's table, derived via immunoSEQ multiplex PCR, lists solely in-frame clones and lacks some. The data hold about 120,000 clones, with about nine tenths observed a single time. The sequencing here drew on peripheral blood, taken on day 0 of AZD1222 vaccination. The receptors shown here come from an adult in good health. Each CDR3 is given with its conserved first and last residue. A D gene is named only where the DNA matches it firmly. Rows give clone size only sometimes, using once, few, many, or a class for an expanded clone.

v_gene: TRBV6-2/TRBV6-3
j_gene: TRBJ1-5
d_gene: NA
abundance: NA
CDR3nt: TGTGCCAGCAGTTACGGGGGAGGTGGGGCCAATCAGCCCCAGCATTTT
CDR3aa: CASSYGGGGANQPQHF

v_gene: TRBV19
j_gene: TRBJ2-7
d_gene: NA
abundance: NA
CDR3nt: TGTGCCAGTAGCGACCTTTCCTACGAGCAGTACTTC
CDR3aa: CASSDLSYEQYF

v_gene: TRBV28
j_gene: TRBJ2-3
d_gene: TRBD2
abundance: NA
CDR3nt: TGTGCCAGCAGTTTGACAGCGGGGGCCCCTTTTAGAACAGATACGCAGTATTTT
CDR3aa: CASSLTAGAPFRTDTQYF

v_gene: TRBV6-4
j_gene: TRBJ1-1
d_gene: NA
abundance: NA
CDR3nt: TGTGCCAGCAGTGCAAACGAGGGGGGTGGTACTGAAGCTTTCTTT
CDR3aa: CASSANEGGGTEAFF

v_gene: TRBV7-8
j_gene: TRBJ1-2
d_gene: TRBD1
abundance: NA
CDR3nt: TGTGCCAGCAGCTTAGGGACAGGGGATAACTATGGCTACACCTTC
CDR3aa: CASSLGTGDNYGYTF

v_gene: TRBV5-1
j_gene: TRBJ2-3
d_gene: TRBD1
abundance: NA
CDR3nt: TGCGCCAGCAGCTTGACAGGGGCCACAGATACGCAGTATTTT
CDR3aa: CASSLTGATDTQYF

v_gene: TRBV19
j_gene: TRBJ2-2
d_gene: TRBD1
abundance: NA
CDR3nt: TGTGCCAGTAGTATGACCCCCGGGACAGGGACCGGGGAGCTGTTTTTT
CDR3aa: CASSMTPGTGTGELFF

v_gene: TRBV7-9
j_gene: TRBJ1-2
d_gene: NA
abundance: NA
CDR3nt: TGTGCCAGCAGCTTATCAGGGGTCGGCTATGGCTACACCTTC
CDR3aa: CASSLSGVGYGYTF

v_gene: TRBV7-8
j_gene: TRBJ2-7
d_gene: NA
abundance: NA
CDR3nt: TGTGCCAGCAGCTCCCGTCGTAGGGAGGTCAGCTCCTACGAGCAGTACTTC
CDR3aa: CASSSRRREVSSYEQYF

v_gene: TRBV14
j_gene: TRBJ1-4
d_gene: NA
abundance: NA
CDR3nt: TGTGCCAGCAGCCAAGATCGGGCACGGGACATCTTAGAAAAACTGTTTTTT
CDR3aa: CASSQDRARDILEKLFF

v_gene: TRBV7-9
j_gene: TRBJ1-3
d_gene: NA
abundance: NA
CDR3nt: TGTGCCAGCAGCTTAGCAGGGTATATTGGAAACACCATATATTTT
CDR3aa: CASSLAGYIGNTIYF

v_gene: TRBV12-3/TRBV12-4
j_gene: TRBJ1-2
d_gene: TRBD1
abundance: NA
CDR3nt: TGTGCCAGCGGGACAGGCTATGGCTACACCTTC
CDR3aa: CASGTGYGYTF

v_gene: TRBV3-1/TRBV3-2
j_gene: TRBJ2-7
d_gene: NA
abundance: once
CDR3nt: TGTGCCAGCAGCCAAGGGCTTGCCGAGCAGTACTTC
CDR3aa: CASSQGLAEQYF

v_gene: TRBV7-8
j_gene: TRBJ1-5
d_gene: NA
abundance: NA
CDR3nt: TGTGCCAGCAGCTTAGGCAGCGAACAGCCCCAGCATTTT
CDR3aa: CASSLGSEQPQHF

v_gene: TRBV12-3/TRBV12-4
j_gene: TRBJ2-2
d_gene: NA
abundance: once
CDR3nt: TGTGCCAGCAACATTTACACCGGGGAGCTGTTTTTT
CDR3aa: CASNIYTGELFF

v_gene: TRBV9
j_gene: TRBJ2-2
d_gene: NA
abundance: NA
CDR3nt: TGTGCCAGCAGCGTATGGGGCGGGGAGCTGTTTTTT
CDR3aa: CASSVWGGELFF